This section outlines one T cell receptor (beta chain) sequence together with its context. Only in-frame clones appear in the TCRdb table, and some are missing; sequencing was by immunoSEQ multiplex PCR. The sample records approximately 35,000 clones, over 80% being singletons. This sample is drawn from a study of T cell changes during pregnancy in multiple sclerosis. Germline V lookup: CDR1 MDHEN, CDR2 SYDVKM. The CDR3 runs to 13 residues. V dropped 8 bases and J dropped 8 bases, with 18 bases sitting between them. The clonotype was recovered from a female donor in good health, enrolled as a control in a pregnancy study. The chain is built from TRBV28 and TRBJ1-2; D is possibly TRBD1 (5 bases). The specimen comprised CD4+ T cells from peripheral blood mononuclear cells, sampled in the third trimester of pregnancy. In nucleotides, the CDR3 is TGTGCCAGCCTCCCCGGGGGGTCCGGGGGCTACACCTTC. The encoded protein is CASLPGGSGGYTF.